This T cell receptor beta chain was sequenced in a study of blood T cells in healthy people across ages. Individuals who donated were healthy Caucasians from Russia aged 6 to 90. Each sample yielded at least 6 micrograms of PBMC total RNA. With 4 bases removed from V and 2 bases from J, the gap between germline ends came to 15 bases. The CDR3 has 15 amino acids. In germline, CDR1 is MNHEY, CDR2 SVGAGI. Primers used in a second PCR of roughly 7 to 11 cycles were a sample-barcoded 5' primer and a J-beta primer mix. MiXCR, applied by TCRdb to the 5' RACE reads, yields one record per CDR3 protein. Seen here are about 1.5 million distinct CDR3 sequences, roughly 40% observed once, and the top ten hold under 8%.

The source of this sequence is a young woman in good health. Sample: blood. The chain carries TRBV6-5 and TRBJ2-7, with no clear D. The CDR3, as DNA: TGTGCCAGCAGTTCCCCTGACCCACCGACCTACGAGCAGTACTTC. Translated: CASSSPDPPTYEQYF.